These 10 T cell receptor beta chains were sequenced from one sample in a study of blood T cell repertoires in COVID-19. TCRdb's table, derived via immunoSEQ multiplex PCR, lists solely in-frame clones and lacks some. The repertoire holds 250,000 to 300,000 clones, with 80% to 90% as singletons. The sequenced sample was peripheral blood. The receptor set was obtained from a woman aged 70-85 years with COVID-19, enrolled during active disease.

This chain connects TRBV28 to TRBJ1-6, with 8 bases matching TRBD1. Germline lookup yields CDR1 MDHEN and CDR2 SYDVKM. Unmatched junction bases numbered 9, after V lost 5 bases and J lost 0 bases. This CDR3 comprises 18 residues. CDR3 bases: TGTGCCAGCAGTCGGACAGGGCACCTTAGCTCCTATAATTCACCCCTCCACTTT. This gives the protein CASSRTGHLSSYNSPLHF. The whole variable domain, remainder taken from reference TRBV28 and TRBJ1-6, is DVKVTQSSRYLVKRTGEKVFLECVQDMDHENMFWYRQDPGLGLRLIYFSYDVKMKEKGDIPEGYSVSREKKERFSLILESASTNQTSMYLCASSRTGHLSSYNSPLHFGNGTRLTVT.

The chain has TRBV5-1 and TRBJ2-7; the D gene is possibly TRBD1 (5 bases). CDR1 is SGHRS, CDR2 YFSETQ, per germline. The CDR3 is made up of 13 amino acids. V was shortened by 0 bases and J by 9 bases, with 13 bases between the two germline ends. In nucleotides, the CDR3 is TGCGCCAGCAGCTTGGCCGCAGGGTCAGGGCAGTACTTC. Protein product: CASSLAAGSGQYF.

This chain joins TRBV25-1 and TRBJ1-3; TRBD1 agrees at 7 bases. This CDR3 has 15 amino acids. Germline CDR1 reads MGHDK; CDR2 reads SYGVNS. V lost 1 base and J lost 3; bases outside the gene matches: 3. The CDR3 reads CASSEWRDSGNTIYF. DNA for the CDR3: TGTGCCAGCAGTGAATGGCGGGACAGTGGAAACACCATATATTTT.

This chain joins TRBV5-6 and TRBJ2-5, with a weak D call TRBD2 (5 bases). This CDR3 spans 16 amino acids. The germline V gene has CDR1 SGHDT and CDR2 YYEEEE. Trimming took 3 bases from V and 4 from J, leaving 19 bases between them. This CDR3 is CASSSDLTAMGETQYF. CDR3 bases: TGTGCCAGCAGCTCGGACTTGACGGCAATGGGAGAGACCCAGTACTTC. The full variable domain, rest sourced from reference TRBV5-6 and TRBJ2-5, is DAGVTQSPTHLIKTRGQQVTLRCSPKSGHDTVSWYQQALGQGPQFIFQYYEEEERQRGNFPDRFSGHQFPNYSSELNVNALLLGDSALYLCASSSDLTAMGETQYFGPGTRLLVL.

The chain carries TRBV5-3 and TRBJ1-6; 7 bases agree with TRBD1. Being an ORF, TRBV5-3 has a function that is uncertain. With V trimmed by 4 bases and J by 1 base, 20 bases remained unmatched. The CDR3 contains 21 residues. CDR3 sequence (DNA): TGTGCCAGAAGCGACTCCGGGACAGTGTTTAGGTGGTCGTCCTATAATTCACCCCTCCACTTT. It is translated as CARSDSGTVFRWSSYNSPLHF.

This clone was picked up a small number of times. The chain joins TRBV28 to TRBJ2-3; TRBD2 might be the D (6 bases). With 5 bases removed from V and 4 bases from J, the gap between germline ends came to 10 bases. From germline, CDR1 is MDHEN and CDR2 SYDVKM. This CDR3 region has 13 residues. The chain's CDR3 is CASSGGTPDTQYF. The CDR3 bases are TGTGCCAGCAGTGGAGGGACTCCAGATACGCAGTATTTT. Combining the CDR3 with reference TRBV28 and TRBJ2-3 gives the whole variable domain DVKVTQSSRYLVKRTGEKVFLECVQDMDHENMFWYRQDPGLGLRLIYFSYDVKMKEKGDIPEGYSVSREKKERFSLILESASTNQTSMYLCASSGGTPDTQYFGPGTRLTVL.

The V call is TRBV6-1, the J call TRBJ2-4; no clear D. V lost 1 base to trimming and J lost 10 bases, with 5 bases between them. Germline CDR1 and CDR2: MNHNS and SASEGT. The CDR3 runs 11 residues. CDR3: CASSEGRIQYF. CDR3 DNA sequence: TGTGCCAGCAGTGAAGGGAGAATTCAGTACTTC.

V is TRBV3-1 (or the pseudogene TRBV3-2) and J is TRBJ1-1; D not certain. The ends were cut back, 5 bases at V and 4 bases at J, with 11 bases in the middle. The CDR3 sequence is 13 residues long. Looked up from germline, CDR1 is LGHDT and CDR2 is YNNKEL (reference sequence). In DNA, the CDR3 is TGTGCCAGCAGCGCTTGGGGAGGCACTGAAGCTTTCTTT. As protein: CASSAWGGTEAFF.

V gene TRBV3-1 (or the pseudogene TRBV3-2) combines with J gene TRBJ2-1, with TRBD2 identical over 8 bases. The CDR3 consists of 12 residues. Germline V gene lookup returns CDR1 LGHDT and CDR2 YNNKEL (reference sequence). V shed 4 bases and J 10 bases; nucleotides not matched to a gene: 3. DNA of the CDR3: TGTGCCAGCAGCCTGGGACTAGTGGAGCAGTTCTTC. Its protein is CASSLGLVEQFF.

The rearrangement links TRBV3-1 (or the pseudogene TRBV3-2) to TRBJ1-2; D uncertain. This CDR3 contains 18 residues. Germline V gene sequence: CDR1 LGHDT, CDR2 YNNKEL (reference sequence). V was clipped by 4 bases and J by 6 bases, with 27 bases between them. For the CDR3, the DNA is TGTGCCAGCAGCCCCGAAGATTTTAGTATGGGGAGGTCACATGGCTACACCTTC. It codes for CASSPEDFSMGRSHGYTF.